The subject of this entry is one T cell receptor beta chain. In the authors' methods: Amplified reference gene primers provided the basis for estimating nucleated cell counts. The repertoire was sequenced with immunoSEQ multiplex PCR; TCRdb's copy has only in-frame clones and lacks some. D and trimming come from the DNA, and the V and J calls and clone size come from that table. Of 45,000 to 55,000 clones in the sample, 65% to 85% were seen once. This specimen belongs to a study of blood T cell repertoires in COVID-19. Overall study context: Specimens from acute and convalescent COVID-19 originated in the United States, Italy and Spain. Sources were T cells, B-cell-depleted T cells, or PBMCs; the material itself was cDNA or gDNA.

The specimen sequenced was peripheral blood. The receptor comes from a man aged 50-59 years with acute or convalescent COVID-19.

Here the CDR3 reads CASSFRGATNQPQHF. The CDR3, as DNA: TGTGCCAGCAGCTTCAGGGGGGCTACCAATCAGCCCCAGCATTTT. The J gene is TRBJ1-5, the V gene TRBV7-8, with 7 nucleotides matching TRBD1. The germline CDR1 and CDR2 sequences are SGHVS and FQNEAQ. Trimming at V came to 3 bases and at J to 3 bases, leaving 5 bases not matched to a gene. This CDR3 comprises 15 residues.